The 20 T cell receptor beta chains below were found in one sample sequenced in a study of T-cell memory formation after mild COVID-19. TCRdb independently ran MiXCR on the 5' RACE reads; one entry per CDR3 protein. This repertoire shows roughly 190,000 distinct CDR3 sequences, 27% found once; its top ten account for 11%. The specimen sequenced was PBMCs or a T cell subset sorted from them (not recorded which). All receptors come from an adult woman who had mild COVID-19 (a few samples of this study predate the infection). Cell type and time point are not known.

The rearrangement uses TRBV3-1 and TRBJ2-7, with D perhaps TRBD2 (5 bases). Trimming took off 2 bases at V and 2 bases at J, with 7 bases between the two ends. This CDR3 is 13 amino acids long. Germline V gives CDR1 LGHDT, CDR2 YNNKEL (reference sequence). The DNA of the CDR3 is TGTGCCAGCAGCCAAAGCGGCACCTACGAGCAGTACTTC. Protein product: CASSQSGTYEQYF.

V gene TRBV30 combines with J gene TRBJ2-3; tentative D call: TRBD1 (6 bases). From germline, CDR1 is GTSNPN and CDR2 SVGIG (reference sequence). V lost 0 bases to trimming and J lost 4 bases, with 8 bases between them. This CDR3 has 13 amino acids. Here the CDR3 reads CAWSVQGPDTQYF. The CDR3 nucleotides are TGTGCCTGGAGTGTACAGGGTCCAGATACGCAGTATTTT.

This clonotype was observed a handful of times. The rearrangement uses TRBV6-5 and TRBJ1-2, with D possibly matching TRBD1 (5 bases). The CDR3 contains 15 residues. Per the germline V gene, CDR1 is MNHEY and CDR2 is SVGAGI. The V end was cut by 0 bases, the J end by 5 bases, with 13 bases between. The CDR3 loop is CASSYSKAGGYGYTF. CDR3 in DNA: TGTGCCAGCAGTTACTCGAAAGCCGGGGGGTATGGCTACACCTTC.

V gene TRBV7-9 combines with J gene TRBJ2-3; 12 bases align to TRBD2. V shed 2 bases, J shed 3 bases, and the junction held 3 bases outside the gene matches. Germline CDR1 and CDR2: SEHNR and FQNEAQ (reference sequence). CDR3 length: 16 residues. DNA for the CDR3: TGTGCCAGCAGCTTATTCGGGACTAGCGGGACAGATACGCAGTATTTT. Amino acid sequence: CASSLFGTSGTDTQYF.

This clonotype was counted many times. The chain has TRBV11-2 and TRBJ2-7; 15 nucleotides align to TRBD2. The CDR3 is made up of 17 amino acids. Germline trimming cut 1 base from V and 5 bases from J; bases unmatched to any gene: 6. Germline lookup yields CDR1 SGHAT and CDR2 FQNNGV. The CDR3 reads CASSLGTSGRAVHEQYF. The CDR3, as DNA: TGTGCCAGCAGCTTAGGGACTAGCGGGAGGGCCGTCCACGAGCAGTACTTC.

V gene TRBV7-2 combines with J gene TRBJ1-2; D is unclear. The length of the CDR3 is 15 residues. V lost 1 base and J 7 bases, leaving 16 bases between the germline ends. The V gene's germline CDR1 is SGHTA and CDR2 FQGNSA. CDR3 DNA sequence: TGTGCCAGCAGCTTAGACCGTACACGAAAATCTGGCTACACCTTC. Its protein is CASSLDRTRKSGYTF.

This chain connects TRBV2 to TRBJ2-5, with 8 positions matching TRBD1. Germline V gene lookup returns CDR1 SNHLY and CDR2 FYNNEI. The CDR3 totals 14 residues. J was trimmed by 2 bases and V by 6 bases; bases with no gene match: 5. This CDR3 reads CASRGDRQQETQYF. In nucleotides, the CDR3 is TGTGCCAGCAGGGGGGACAGGCAGCAAGAGACCCAGTACTTC.

The gene calls are TRBV7-2 and TRBJ1-5, with TRBD1 identical over 7 bases. This CDR3 region has 14 residues. Trimming cost V 3 bases and J 3 bases; bases outside gene matches: 2. From germline, CDR1 is SGHTA and CDR2 FQGNSA. CDR3 in amino acids: CASSLGQYNQPQHF. The CDR3 coding sequence is TGTGCCAGCAGCTTGGGACAGTACAATCAGCCCCAGCATTTT.

This clonotype was picked up a small number of times. The chain combines TRBV28 with TRBJ1-2, with TRBD1 matching over 8 bases. CDR3 length equals 14 residues. Germline-derived CDR1 and CDR2 are MDHEN and SYDVKM. The trim removed 5 bases at V and 5 bases at J, leaving 7 bases unmatched. CDR3 DNA sequence: TGTGCCAGCAGTCTTACAGGGGGTTTTTATGGCTACACCTTC. As protein: CASSLTGGFYGYTF.

This sequence joins TRBV29-1 and TRBJ2-1; possibly TRBD1 for D (6 bases). Germline V gene sequence: CDR1 SQVTM, CDR2 ANQGSEA. With 5 bases removed from V and 0 bases from J, the gap between germline ends came to 11 bases. This CDR3 spans 14 amino acids. The CDR3 spells CSVSGTSSYNEQFF. The CDR3 coding sequence is TGCAGCGTTTCCGGGACAAGCTCCTACAATGAGCAGTTCTTC.

V is TRBV7-9 and J is TRBJ1-2; D might be TRBD1 (5 bases). With 7 bases removed from V and 6 bases from J, the gap between germline ends came to 24 bases. This CDR3 is 16 amino acids long. Germline CDR1 and CDR2: SEHNR and FQNEAQ (reference sequence). The CDR3 reads CASTVMRGAGVDGYTF. DNA for the CDR3: TGTGCCAGCACCGTTATGCGCGGGGCAGGCGTAGATGGCTACACCTTC.

This clonotype was observed a few times. The gene calls are TRBV12-3 or TRBV12-4 and TRBJ2-5; D ambiguous. Deletions cut 4 bases from V and 2 bases from J, with 11 bases between. The CDR3 is 14 residues long. The CDR3 spells CASSSGDGQETQYF. The CDR3 coding sequence is TGTGCCAGCAGTTCCGGAGATGGTCAAGAGACCCAGTACTTC.

The J gene is TRBJ2-7, the V gene TRBV12-3 or TRBV12-4; TRBD1 matches 9 bases. V lost 5 bases and J lost 5; bases outside the gene matches: 10. The CDR3 runs 15 residues. The CDR3 region has the DNA TGTGCCAGCAGTCCGGGACAGGGAGGCTTAGACGAGCAGTACTTC. Its protein is CASSPGQGGLDEQYF.

The chain carries TRBV6-2 or TRBV6-3 and TRBJ2-7, with D maybe TRBD2 (5 bases). The CDR3 has 15 residues. Trimming took off 0 bases at V and 2 bases at J, with 11 bases between the two ends. Germline lookup yields CDR1 MNHEY and CDR2 SVGEGT. CDR3 bases: TGTGCCAGCAGTTACTCGAGGGTGACTACCTACGAGCAGTACTTC. Protein product: CASSYSRVTTYEQYF.

Only a few counts were recorded for this clonotype. The chain is built from TRBV5-1 and TRBJ2-4, with 11 nucleotides matching TRBD1. There are 14 residues in the CDR3. J was trimmed by 8 bases and V by 4 bases; bases with no gene match: 5. Per germline, CDR1 SGHRS and CDR2 YFSETQ. CDR3 sequence: CASSTGQGEDIQYF. CDR3 bases: TGCGCCAGCAGCACGGGACAGGGGGAGGACATTCAGTACTTC.

The chain joins TRBV29-1 to TRBJ1-2; D not certain. Trimming left V 2 bases short and J 5 bases short, with 12 bases between. Germline loops: CDR1 SQVTM, CDR2 ANQGSEA. The CDR3 loop spans 13 amino acids. The CDR3 DNA is TGCAGCGTTGAATCGCGGGTATCGTATGGCTACACCTTC. Translation gives CSVESRVSYGYTF.

This clonotype was picked up many times. This sequence joins TRBV9 and TRBJ2-1, with TRBD1 matching over 8 bases. Germline V CDR1 and CDR2: SGDLS, YYNGEE. This CDR3 comprises 17 residues. The junction had 15 bases not matched to a gene; V was cut back by 3 bases and J by 7 bases. CDR3 sequence (DNA): TGTGCCAGCAGCGCCCCTCTCCGGGACAGGTCGCGGAATGAGCAGTTCTTC. It yields the protein CASSAPLRDRSRNEQFF.

CDR3 residues: CASTLRPTGSSSYEQYF. The CDR3 DNA sequence: TGTGCCAGCACCCTCCGGCCCACCGGGTCTTCCTCCTACGAGCAGTACTTC. The chain recombines TRBV7-8 with TRBJ2-7, with D unclear. The CDR3 spans 17 residues. Germline V gene lookup returns CDR1 SGHVS and CDR2 FQNEAQ. V was trimmed by 7 bases and J by 0 bases, leaving 22 bases between them.

This clonotype was observed a few times. The chain is built from TRBV25-1 and TRBJ2-7, with D perhaps TRBD1 (6 bases). Looked up from germline, CDR1 is MGHDK and CDR2 is SYGVNS. This CDR3 has 13 amino acids. Trimming removed 2 bases at V and 4 bases at J, with 9 bases between. The CDR3 region has the DNA TGTGCCAGCAGTGAAGCAGGGGTTTACGAGCAGTACTTC. This sequence encodes CASSEAGVYEQYF.

The V gene is TRBV29-1, the J gene TRBJ1-2; TRBD1 agrees at 7 bases. The CDR3 totals 12 residues. Germline trimming cut 4 bases from V and 5 bases from J; bases unmatched to any gene: 4. Germline CDR1 and CDR2: SQVTM and ANQGSEA. This CDR3 is CSVAGQEYGYTF. CDR3 bases: TGCAGCGTTGCAGGACAGGAGTATGGCTACACCTTC.